The 29 T cell receptor beta chains in this list originate from one sample, sequenced in a study of neurological immune-mediated disorders. One entry per CDR3 protein results from TCRdb running MiXCR on the 5' RACE reads. The table has about 62,000 distinct CDR3 sequences, about 3.7% seen once. Sequencing was done on a sample of PBMCs. These receptor sequences come from a woman aged 45-60 years with multiple sclerosis.

Regarding this clonotype: This could be a read error, since a much larger clone is one nucleotide away. The V and J genes are TRBV29-1 and TRBJ2-5; D is ambiguous. This CDR3 contains 13 residues. Trimming removed 3 bases at V and 2 bases at J, with 10 bases between. Germline CDR1 reads SQVTM; CDR2 reads ANQGSEA. The CDR3 is CSVDGKGQETQYF. The CDR3 DNA sequence: TGCAGCGTTGATGGCAAGGGACAAGAGACCCAGTACTTC.

This clonotype was seen at least ten times. This chain links TRBV27 with TRBJ1-1; TRBD1 is a possible D gene (5 bases). The CDR3 is made up of 14 amino acids. Trimming shortened V by 2 bases and J by 5 bases, and 12 bases separated the two germline ends. CDR1 MNHEY and CDR2 SMNVEV come from the germline V gene (reference sequence). The CDR3 bases are TGTGCCAGCAGTTTACTACCAGGGCTGACTGAAGCTTTCTTT. This encodes CASSLLPGLTEAFF.

The chain is built from TRBV7-8 and TRBJ2-2; TRBD2 matches 7 bases. V lost 2 bases to trimming and J lost 1 base; unmatched junction nucleotides: 10. Germline CDR1 SGHVS, CDR2 FQNEAQ. CDR3 size: 18 residues. In nucleotides, the CDR3 is TGTGCCAGCAGCTTACCGGTTTTTAGCGGGTTGAACACCGGGGAGCTGTTTTTT. Translated, it gives CASSLPVFSGLNTGELFF.

The chain uses TRBV12-3 or TRBV12-4 and TRBJ2-1, with TRBD2 matching over 11 bases. V lost 6 bases, J lost 11 bases, and 6 bases stayed unmatched. The CDR3 consists of 13 residues. The CDR3 region is CASRRLAGRQQFF. The DNA of the CDR3 is TGTGCCAGCAGAAGACTAGCGGGAAGGCAGCAGTTCTTC.

This clonotype was observed many times. V gene TRBV6-2 or TRBV6-3 combines with J gene TRBJ1-1; D perhaps matches TRBD1 (6 bases). The CDR3 has 15 residues. Germline loops: CDR1 MNHEY, CDR2 SVGEGT. Trimming cost V 1 base and J 3 bases, with 12 bases left between them. The CDR3 protein is CASSYYRDLDTEAFF. In DNA, the CDR3 is TGTGCCAGCAGTTACTACAGGGACTTGGACACTGAAGCTTTCTTT.

This clonotype was recorded at least ten times. The genes are TRBV12-3 or TRBV12-4 and TRBJ2-2; either TRBD1 or TRBD2 may supply D (5 bases each). This CDR3 comprises 16 residues. Trimming left V 5 bases short and J 6 bases short, with 19 bases between. The CDR3 DNA reads as TGTGCCAGCAGTCCCCAAGGGAGAAGGGGAGCCGGGGAGCTGTTTTTT. Its translation is CASSPQGRRGAGELFF.

This clonotype has just a few counts. This may be a read error: a much more frequent sequence differs by one nucleotide. CDR3 DNA sequence: TGCAGTGCCGGACCGGGACAGGGGATTAAGTGGGGCTATGGCTACACCTTC. Protein sequence: CSAGPGQGIKWGYGYTF. This chain connects TRBV20-1 to TRBJ1-2, with TRBD1 matching over 10 bases. The CDR3 runs to 17 residues. Germline values: CDR1 DFQATT, CDR2 SNEGSKA (reference sequence). With 6 bases clipped from V and 4 bases from J, the junction kept 17 bases outside the gene matches.

The chain carries TRBV20-1 and TRBJ2-2; a weak D match, TRBD2 (6 bases). From germline, CDR1 is DFQATT and CDR2 SNEGSKA (reference sequence). The CDR3 loop spans 13 amino acids. V lost 5 bases and J lost 5, with 12 bases in between. For the CDR3, the DNA is TGCAGTGCTCCCCTGACTAGTACCGGGGAGCTGTTTTTT. Translated: CSAPLTSTGELFF.

This clonotype has ten or more counts. V usage is TRBV12-3 or TRBV12-4 and J usage is TRBJ2-3; D gene uncertain. The V end lost 3 bases, the J end lost 0 bases, and 4 bases lay between the germline ends. This CDR3 comprises 13 residues. This chain's CDR3 is CASSFGSTDTQYF. CDR3 sequence (DNA): TGTGCCAGCAGTTTTGGCAGCACAGATACGCAGTATTTT.

The rearrangement joins TRBV20-1 to TRBJ2-5; D is perhaps TRBD1 or TRBD2 (5 bases each). V was trimmed by 5 bases and J by 4 bases, leaving 23 bases between them. The germline V gene encodes CDR1 DFQATT and CDR2 SNEGSKA (reference sequence). The CDR3 loop spans 16 amino acids. The CDR3 region is CSAVTPGTRRRETQYF. In nucleotides, the CDR3 is TGCAGTGCTGTCACCCCCGGGACCCGACGTCGAGAGACCCAGTACTTC.

This clonotype showed up many times. The gene calls are TRBV5-1 and TRBJ2-7; the D gene is possibly TRBD1 (6 bases). From germline, CDR1 is SGHRS and CDR2 YFSETQ. V was pared by 3 bases and J by 3 bases, with 7 bases between. The CDR3 is 12 amino acids. The CDR3 protein is CASSSDSYEQYF. The CDR3, as DNA: TGCGCCAGCAGCTCGGACAGCTACGAGCAGTACTTC.

This clonotype has ten or more counts. The chain joins TRBV5-1 to TRBJ2-7; D unclear. With 2 bases removed from V and 4 bases from J, the gap between germline ends came to 10 bases. The length of the CDR3 is 13 residues. The germline V gene has CDR1 SGHRS and CDR2 YFSETQ. CDR3 amino acids: CASSLDPSYEQYF. DNA of the CDR3: TGCGCCAGCAGCTTAGACCCGAGTTACGAGCAGTACTTC. The variable domain in full, with the rest retrieved from reference TRBV5-1 and TRBJ2-7, is KAGVTQTPRYLIKTRGQQVTLSCSPISGHRSVSWYQQTPGQGLQFLFEYFSETQRNKGNFPGRFSGRQFSNSRSEMNVSTLELGDSALYLCASSLDPSYEQYFGPGTRLTVT.

The sample holds a few counts of this clonotype. The rearrangement joins TRBV20-1 to TRBJ1-5; perhaps TRBD1 as D (6 bases). Trimming pared 1 base from V and 5 bases from J, leaving 12 bases between. The CDR3 has 14 amino acids. Germline V gives CDR1 DFQATT, CDR2 SNEGSKA (reference sequence). The CDR3, as DNA: TGCAGTGCTAGAGCTACAGGGAGGCATCAGCCCCAGCATTTT. This sequence encodes CSARATGRHQPQHF.

This clonotype was seen at least ten times. The V call is TRBV20-1, the J call TRBJ1-5; D unclear. V lost 6 bases, J lost 2 bases, and 8 bases lay in between. The CDR3 spans 12 residues. Germline assignment: CDR1 DFQATT and CDR2 SNEGSKA (reference sequence). CDR3 nucleotide sequence: TGCAGTGCACAATCCGGCAATCAGCCCCAGCATTTT. Translation: CSAQSGNQPQHF.

This clonotype occurred many times. The chain employs TRBV6-6 and TRBJ1-6, with 9 nucleotides matching TRBD1. The CDR3 runs to 16 residues. Germline CDR1 and CDR2: MNHNY and SVGAGI (reference sequence). V lost 6 bases to trimming and J lost 8 bases; unmatched junction nucleotides: 11. The chain's CDR3 is CASRNRGQGGYSPLHF. The CDR3 DNA reads as TGTGCCAGCAGAAACCGGGGACAGGGAGGTTATTCACCCCTCCACTTT.

In its sample, this clonotype was seen many times. The junction and the germline gene differ at one end; a read error may be behind it. The chain links TRBV10-3 to TRBJ1-5; 8 bases are a match to TRBD1. Germline lookup yields CDR1 ENHRY and CDR2 SYGVKD. This CDR3 has 16 residues. CDR3 nucleotide sequence: TGTGCCATCAGTGACCAATTGACAGGGGACAATCAGCCCCAGAATTTT. Its protein is CAISDQLTGDNQPQNF.

This clonotype was detected ten times or more. V usage is TRBV5-1 and J usage is TRBJ1-2; possible D gene TRBD1, 5 bases. The ends were cut back, 4 bases at V and 7 bases at J, with 14 bases in the middle. Per germline, CDR1 SGHRS and CDR2 YFSETQ. This CDR3 region has 13 residues. In DNA, the CDR3 is TGCGCCAGCAGCCCTAGGACATTTCTTGGCTACACCTTC. It translates to CASSPRTFLGYTF.

This clonotype was picked up many times. The DNA for the CDR3 is TGTGCCAGCAGTTTAGTCGAGGGGCGAACTGAAGCTTTCTTT. Its translation: CASSLVEGRTEAFF. This rearrangement joins TRBV12-3 or TRBV12-4 to TRBJ1-1; perhaps TRBD1 as D (5 bases). V was clipped by 1 base and J by 5 bases, with 11 bases between them. CDR3 length: 14 residues.

This clonotype was seen ten or more times. The chain links TRBV5-1 to TRBJ1-6, with a weak D call TRBD1 (5 bases). The germline CDR1 and CDR2 sequences are SGHRS and YFSETQ. The V end was cut by 5 bases, the J end by 8 bases, with 11 bases between. The CDR3 length is 13 residues. Here the CDR3 reads CASRGTEDSPLHF. The CDR3 DNA follows: TGCGCCAGCAGGGGGACGGAAGATTCACCCCTCCACTTT. The whole variable domain, filled in from reference TRBV5-1 and TRBJ1-6, reads KAGVTQTPRYLIKTRGQQVTLSCSPISGHRSVSWYQQTPGQGLQFLFEYFSETQRNKGNFPGRFSGRQFSNSRSEMNVSTLELGDSALYLCASRGTEDSPLHFGNGTRLTVT.

This chain links TRBV7-2 with TRBJ2-1; D ambiguous. CDR3 length: 12 amino acids. V was cut by 7 bases and J by 4 bases, with 8 bases left in between. Germline V gene lookup returns CDR1 SGHTA and CDR2 FQGNSA. The CDR3 DNA reads TGTGCCAGCATCCCACTTTACAATGAGCAGTTCTTC. This encodes CASIPLYNEQFF. The full variable domain, with the rest looked up from reference TRBV7-2 and TRBJ2-1, is GAGVSQSPSNKVTEKGKDVELRCDPISGHTALYWYRQSLGQGLEFLIYFQGNSAPDKSGLPSDRFSAERTGGSVSTLTIQRTQQEDSAVYLCASIPLYNEQFFGPGTRLTVL.

This clonotype was counted ten times or more. The J gene is TRBJ1-2, the V gene TRBV29-1, with a weak D call TRBD1 (5 bases). V dropped 7 bases and J dropped 7 bases, with 16 bases sitting between them. The CDR3 sequence is 12 residues long. Germline loops: CDR1 SQVTM, CDR2 ANQGSEA. The CDR3 DNA reads TGCAGCGCCGACCAGCAGGGTGGTGGCTACACCTTC. This codes for CSADQQGGGYTF.

There are many counts of this clonotype. In DNA form, the CDR3 reads TGCGCCAGCAGAGGAACAGATACGCAGTATTTT. It specifies CASRGTDTQYF. The gene calls are TRBV5-1 and TRBJ2-3, with unresolved D. This CDR3 comprises 11 residues. Germline V gene lookup returns CDR1 SGHRS and CDR2 YFSETQ. The V gene lost 5 bases and the J gene lost 3 bases, with 4 bases spanning the gap.

Many counts were recorded for this clonotype. The V call is TRBV6-2 or TRBV6-3, the J call TRBJ2-3, with 7 bases aligning to TRBD2. Germline V gene lookup returns CDR1 MNHEY and CDR2 SVGEGT. The CDR3 has 15 residues. Trimming removed 3 bases from V and 3 bases from J; junction bases left unmatched: 6. The CDR3 loop is CASSYSLAGTDTQYF. As DNA, the CDR3 is TGTGCCAGCAGTTATTCGTTAGCGGGTACAGATACGCAGTATTTT.

This clonotype was seen ten or more times. This chain links TRBV12-3 or TRBV12-4 with TRBJ2-5; 11 nucleotides line up with TRBD2. The V and J ends lost 3 bases and 6 bases, in that order; junction bases with no gene match: 9. The CDR3 consists of 16 residues. The CDR3 loop is CASSFGSGRAWKTQYF. The CDR3 DNA sequence: TGTGCCAGCAGTTTCGGTAGCGGGAGGGCCTGGAAGACCCAGTACTTC.

This clonotype was seen repeatedly, ten times or more. V is TRBV11-2 and J is TRBJ2-1, with 8 bases aligning to TRBD2. J was trimmed by 2 bases and V by 4 bases; bases with no gene match: 7. The germline V gene encodes CDR1 SGHAT and CDR2 FQNNGV. The CDR3 totals 16 residues. CDR3 amino acids: CASSSPTGGAYNEQFF. The CDR3 DNA sequence: TGTGCCAGCAGCTCCCCAACGGGAGGGGCCTACAATGAGCAGTTCTTC.

This clonotype has at least ten counts. The chain employs TRBV5-6 and TRBJ1-2; D is possibly TRBD1 (5 bases). Trimming removed 2 bases from V and 5 bases from J, with 22 bases in between. Per germline, CDR1 SGHDT and CDR2 YYEEEE. This CDR3 region has 17 residues. The CDR3 region is CASSLRLYPGTEYGYTF. CDR3 coding DNA: TGTGCCAGCAGCTTACGCTTATACCCCGGGACGGAATATGGCTACACCTTC.

At least ten counts were recorded for this clonotype. V and J are TRBV6-2 or TRBV6-3 and TRBJ2-7, with 7 nucleotides matching TRBD2. The V gene's germline CDR1 is MNHEY and CDR2 SVGEGT. This CDR3 region has 14 residues. The V gene end was trimmed by 2 bases and the J gene end by 5 bases; junction bases not matched to a gene: 6. CDR3 region: CASSYPTAGHEQYF. In DNA, the CDR3 is TGTGCCAGCAGTTACCCAACAGCGGGGCACGAGCAGTACTTC.

The table lists this clonotype with many counts. The chain employs TRBV6-2 or TRBV6-3 and TRBJ2-7; a weak D match, TRBD2 (5 bases). Trimming removed 2 bases at V and 0 bases at J, with 8 bases between. Germline CDR1 reads MNHEY; CDR2 reads SVGEGT. The length of the CDR3 is 14 residues. The chain's CDR3 is CASSYNGNSYEQYF. DNA of the CDR3: TGTGCCAGCAGTTACAACGGGAACTCCTACGAGCAGTACTTC.

There are many counts of this clonotype. The V call is TRBV20-1, the J call TRBJ1-2; tentative D call: TRBD1 (5 bases). This CDR3 has 14 amino acids. The germline V gene has CDR1 DFQATT and CDR2 SNEGSKA (reference sequence). Deletions cut 0 bases from V and 7 bases from J, with 15 bases between. CDR3 DNA sequence: TGCAGTGCTAGAGATCAAGGGGTAGCGAGTGGCTACACCTTC. It is translated as CSARDQGVASGYTF.